This is a list of T cell receptor beta chains from one sample in a study of cytomegalovirus exposure and HLA in healthy donors. Generated by immunoSEQ multiplex PCR, the TCRdb table keeps only in-frame clones and is missing some. Of some 45,000 clones listed, roughly 69% were seen once; the top ten hold less than 3.5%. The sequencing input was PBMCs. These receptors were collected from a woman aged 25-40 years in good health and CMV-seronegative. CDR3s include the opening cysteine and the closing phenylalanine or tryptophan. D genes are given only for firm matches. Some rows mark clone size as missing; the rest say once, few, many or name a class of expanded clone.

v_gene: TRBV13
abundance: .
d_gene: .
j_gene: TRBJ2-1
CDR3nt: TGTGCCAGCAGCTTTGCGGCTGAGCAGTTCTTC
CDR3aa: CASSFAAEQFF

v_gene: TRBV10-1
abundance: .
d_gene: TRBD1
j_gene: TRBJ2-1
CDR3nt: TGCGCCAGCAGTCCCGGGACAGGGAGGTACAATGAGCAGTTCTTC
CDR3aa: CASSPGTGRYNEQFF

v_gene: TRBV27
abundance: .
d_gene: .
j_gene: TRBJ2-2
CDR3nt: TGTGCCAGCAGTTTAGCAGACACCGGGGAGCTGTTTTTT
CDR3aa: CASSLADTGELFF

v_gene: TRBV6-5
abundance: few
d_gene: TRBD1
j_gene: TRBJ2-7
CDR3nt: TGTGCCAGCAGCCAACGACGGACAGGGCGGAACGAGCAGTACTTC
CDR3aa: CASSQRRTGRNEQYF

v_gene: TRBV30
abundance: .
d_gene: TRBD1
j_gene: TRBJ2-1
CDR3nt: TGTGCCTGGACTACAGGGGGCTATGAGCAGTTCTTC
CDR3aa: CAWTTGGYEQFF

v_gene: TRBV10-1
abundance: .
d_gene: TRBD2
j_gene: TRBJ2-1
CDR3nt: TGCGCCAGCAGTGAGTCGACTAGCGTCGGCTCCTACAATGAGCAGTTCTTC
CDR3aa: CASSESTSVGSYNEQFF

v_gene: TRBV6-5
abundance: few
d_gene: TRBD2
j_gene: TRBJ2-7
CDR3nt: TGTGCCAGCAGTTACTCGGAGCAGGGAGGGTACGAGCAGTACTTC
CDR3aa: CASSYSEQGGYEQYF

v_gene: TRBV28
abundance: few
d_gene: .
j_gene: TRBJ1-5
CDR3nt: TGTGCCAGCAAAGGGGCATCGTTAAATCAGCCCCAGCATTTT
CDR3aa: CASKGASLNQPQHF

v_gene: TRBV23-1
abundance: .
d_gene: .
j_gene: TRBJ2-1
CDR3nt: TGCGCCAGCAGGACTAGTTTCTACAATGAGCAGTTCTTC
CDR3aa: CASRTSFYNEQFF

v_gene: TRBV5-1
abundance: .
d_gene: .
j_gene: TRBJ2-5
CDR3nt: TGCGCCAGCAGCTTGTTCTGGGGAAGGAGGGAGACCCAGTACTTC
CDR3aa: CASSLFWGRRETQYF

v_gene: TRBV30
abundance: .
d_gene: .
j_gene: TRBJ2-1
CDR3nt: TGTGCCACCCGACAGCCCGCCCACAATGAGCAGTTCTTC
CDR3aa: CATRQPAHNEQFF

v_gene: TRBV18
abundance: .
d_gene: TRBD1
j_gene: TRBJ2-1
CDR3nt: TGTGCCAGCTCACACCGGGACAGGGTGAATAATGAGCAGTTCTTC
CDR3aa: CASSHRDRVNNEQFF

v_gene: TRBV14
abundance: .
d_gene: .
j_gene: TRBJ2-3
CDR3nt: TGTGCCAGCAGCCAAGTTCAGAACACAGATACGCAGTATTTT
CDR3aa: CASSQVQNTDTQYF